One sample yielded the 9 T cell receptor beta chains listed below, sequenced in a study of blood T cell repertoires in COVID-19 (dated by TCRdb to 2018 to 2020). The library was obtained by the immunoSEQ multiplex PCR assay. In its TCRdb copy, this immuneACCESS table keeps in-frame sequences only and misses some clones. Where compared with another copy, unresolved V genes explain less than half of these, and the others have no known cause. The sample table contains under 300,000 clones; only one count was recorded for 85% to 95% of them. Of the sample, under 2.5% is held by the ten largest clones. The sequenced sample consisted of PBMCs or T cells enriched from blood (not recorded which). The receptors shown here come from a woman aged 18 to 35 who had recovered from COVID-19.

The J gene is TRBJ1-4, the V gene TRBV5-1; a possible D gene is TRBD1 (5 bases). The CDR3 sequence is 15 residues long. Germline V lookup: CDR1 SGHRS, CDR2 YFSETQ. Trimming pared 7 bases from V and 2 bases from J, leaving 15 bases between. The CDR3 here is CASSREGMTNEKLFF. The CDR3 bases are TGCGCCAGCTCCAGGGAAGGAATGACTAATGAAAAACTGTTTTTT.

V usage is TRBV4-3 and J usage is TRBJ1-4, with a weak D call TRBD1 (6 bases). Looked up from germline, CDR1 is LGHNA and CDR2 is YSLEER. The CDR3 covers 17 residues. V was shortened by 2 bases and J by 4 bases, with 17 bases between the two germline ends. The CDR3 nucleotides read TGCGCCAGCAGCCAACAAGCCAGGACAGTTGGTAATGAAAAACTGTTTTTT. This codes for CASSQQARTVGNEKLFF.

V and J are TRBV4-1 and TRBJ1-1, with D unresolved. The germline CDR1 and CDR2 sequences are MGHRA and YSYEKL. The CDR3 has 15 amino acids. Deletions cut 4 bases from V and 1 base from J, with 13 bases between. Here the CDR3 DNA reads TGCGCCAGCAGCCCCGGGAGGCGCTCGAACACTGAAGCTTTCTTT. This sequence encodes CASSPGRRSNTEAFF.

V usage is TRBV7-3 and J usage is TRBJ1-2; no definite D call. Germline V gives CDR1 SGHTA, CDR2 FQGTGA. The V end was cut by 2 bases, the J end by 1 base, with 5 bases between. CDR3 size: 13 residues. This CDR3 reads CASSLPNNYGYTF. CDR3 in DNA: TGTGCCAGCAGCTTACCAAATAACTATGGCTACACCTTC.

The chain links TRBV15 to TRBJ1-4; 7 bases are shared with TRBD1. The CDR3 is made up of 17 amino acids. The junction had 5 bases not matched to a gene; V was cut back by 1 base and J by 0 bases. Looked up from germline, CDR1 is LNHNV and CDR2 is YYDKDF (reference sequence). CDR3 DNA sequence: TGTGCCACCAGCAGAGCAGGGGGAAGGTCAACTAATGAAAAACTGTTTTTT. It specifies CATSRAGGRSTNEKLFF.

This chain uses TRBV6-2 or TRBV6-3 with TRBJ2-6; a possible D gene is TRBD2 (6 bases). The CDR3 spans 16 residues. V lost 2 bases, J lost 4 bases, and 12 bases lay in between. CDR1 is MNHEY and CDR2 is SVGEGT in the germline V gene. The CDR3 sequence is CASSYGGASGANVLTF. The CDR3, as DNA: TGTGCCAGCAGTTACGGCGGGGCTTCGGGGGCCAACGTCCTGACTTTC.

The chain links TRBV7-2 to TRBJ1-2; D unclear. Germline CDR1 reads SGHTA; CDR2 reads FQGNSA. V gave up 1 base and J gave up 2 bases, with 8 bases separating them. CDR3 length: 14 residues. The CDR3 spells CASSLVARNYGYTF. CDR3 bases: TGTGCCAGCAGCTTAGTTGCGCGCAACTATGGCTACACCTTC.

This chain joins TRBV3-1 (or the pseudogene TRBV3-2) and TRBJ1-2; 7 bases line up with TRBD1. From germline, CDR1 is LGHDT and CDR2 YNNKEL (reference sequence). The V and J ends lost 4 bases and 4 bases, in that order; junction bases with no gene match: 3. The CDR3 covers 13 residues. CDR3 loop: CASSRQGTYGYTF. The CDR3 DNA reads TGTGCCAGCAGCCGACAGGGAACCTATGGCTACACCTTC.

The chain uses TRBV3-1 (or the pseudogene TRBV3-2) and TRBJ1-2; unclear D gene. Trimming left V 1 base short and J 7 bases short, with 7 bases between. Germline CDR1 reads LGHDT; CDR2 reads YNNKEL (reference sequence). The CDR3 is 12 residues long. The CDR3: CASSQGWLGYTF. DNA for the CDR3: TGTGCCAGCAGCCAAGGATGGCTTGGCTACACCTTC.